These 15 T cell receptor beta chains came from one sample sequenced in a study of metastatic and nonmetastatic thyroid tumors. Thyroid surgery took place with no prior treatment in any patient. MiXCR re-clonotyped the PCR reads for TCRdb. The top ten hold around 20% of the sample, which has approximately 65,000 clones, roughly 4.1% seen once. Sequencing used blood. The receptor set was obtained from a female donor with papillary thyroid cancer or a benign thyroid nodule (not recorded which). Some clones in this sample may be carry-over from other donors' samples.

This clone was counted at least ten times. The chain couples TRBV4-1 to TRBJ2-2; tentative D call: TRBD1 (5 bases). V was trimmed by 1 base and J by 5 bases, leaving 11 bases between them. Germline values: CDR1 MGHRA, CDR2 YSYEKL. The CDR3 runs 15 residues. The CDR3, as DNA: TGCGCCAGCAGCCAAGTGGCCACAGGAACCGGGGAGCTGTTTTTT. This gives the protein CASSQVATGTGELFF.

This sequence joins TRBV20-1 and TRBJ1-1; no firm D call. There are 14 residues in the CDR3. Germline CDR1 is DFQATT and CDR2 is SNEGSKA (reference sequence). V was shortened by 1 base and J by 4 bases, with 13 bases between the two germline ends. CDR3 bases: TGCAGTGCTAGAGTAGGACTCTTGGTCACTGAAGCTTTCTTT. Encoded protein: CSARVGLLVTEAFF.

The chain uses TRBV2 and TRBJ1-5, with no clear D. Per germline, CDR1 SNHLY and CDR2 FYNNEI. V dropped 2 bases and J dropped 10 bases, with 15 bases sitting between them. This CDR3 has 14 amino acids. The CDR3 here is CASSELAGLTPQHF. The CDR3 region has the DNA TGTGCCAGCAGTGAATTGGCAGGCCTAACTCCCCAGCATTTT.

The rearrangement links TRBV27 to TRBJ2-1, with 9 bases identical to TRBD2. V lost 8 bases and J lost 4; bases outside the gene matches: 12. Germline assignment: CDR1 MNHEY and CDR2 SMNVEV (reference sequence). The CDR3 runs 16 residues. The CDR3 bases are TGTGCCAGCGGAACGAGGACTAGCGAGAGGTACAATGAGCAGTTCTTC. Encoded protein: CASGTRTSERYNEQFF.

In its sample, this clone was seen many times. The chain joins TRBV5-1 to TRBJ2-1; 10 nucleotides agree with TRBD2. Germline V gives CDR1 SGHRS, CDR2 YFSETQ. The CDR3 contains 15 residues. With 6 bases clipped from V and 4 bases from J, the junction kept 7 bases outside the gene matches. The CDR3: CASKGLAGAYNEQFF. CDR3 nucleotides: TGCGCCAGCAAAGGGCTAGCGGGGGCATACAATGAGCAGTTCTTC.

This rearrangement joins TRBV7-8 to TRBJ1-5; TRBD1 is a possible D gene (5 bases). Germline loops: CDR1 SGHVS, CDR2 FQNEAQ. V lost 2 bases, J lost 6 bases, and 11 bases lay in between. The CDR3 sequence is 14 residues long. The CDR3 bases are TGTGCCAGCAGCTTATCGCTAGGGGTTCAGCCCCAGCATTTT. Translating it yields CASSLSLGVQPQHF.

This clone was detected many times. The rearrangement uses TRBV12-3 or TRBV12-4 and TRBJ2-1; possible D gene TRBD2, 5 bases. The CDR3 has 14 amino acids. V was clipped by 6 bases and J by 9 bases, with 18 bases between them. In DNA, the CDR3 is TGTGCCAGCAGACCTGCTGGGGAGTCCGGTGAGCAGTTCTTC. This encodes CASRPAGESGEQFF.

This clone was found many times. The chain is built from TRBV30 and TRBJ2-2; TRBD2 aligns across 11 bases. Trimming removed 0 bases from V and 6 bases from J; junction bases left unmatched: 6. The CDR3 totals 16 residues. CDR1 and CDR2 (germline): GTSNPN, SVGIG (reference sequence). In DNA form, the CDR3 reads TGTGCCTGGAGTGTAGGACTAGCGGGCACCTCCGGGGAGCTGTTTTTT. It is translated as CAWSVGLAGTSGELFF.

This clone was counted at least ten times. The chain uses TRBV7-3 and TRBJ2-6; 7 bases align to TRBD1. J was trimmed by 2 bases and V by 4 bases; bases with no gene match: 2. The germline V gene has CDR1 SGHTA and CDR2 FQGTGA. The CDR3 loop spans 15 amino acids. The CDR3 spells CASSSQGTGANVLTF. In DNA form, the CDR3 reads TGTGCCAGCAGCTCACAGGGGACTGGGGCCAACGTCCTGACTTTC.

This clone turned up a few times. One end of the junction is discordant with germline, which a read error may explain. V and J are TRBV6-1 and TRBJ2-7; 7 bases agree with TRBD1. Germline CDR1 and CDR2: MNHNS and SASEGT. The CDR3 sequence is 12 residues long. CDR3 nucleotides: TGTGTCAGCACAGGGGAACCCGGTGAGCAGTACTTC. It yields the protein CVSTGEPGEQYF.

This clone occurred many times. V and J are TRBV24-1 and TRBJ1-6; no clear D. From germline, CDR1 is KGHDR and CDR2 SFDVKD. CDR3 size: 12 residues. V lost 4 bases to trimming and J lost 17 bases, with 14 bases between them. Here the CDR3 reads CATSENEGSFHF. The DNA for the CDR3 is TGTGCCACCAGTGAAAACGAAGGGTCGTTCCACTTT.

This clone was seen at least ten times. This same CDR3 is encoded by further DNA sequences in the sample. The chain employs TRBV2 and TRBJ2-1; possible D gene TRBD2, 5 bases. This CDR3 has 15 amino acids. The germline V gene encodes CDR1 SNHLY and CDR2 FYNNEI. Trimming took 4 bases from V and 0 from J, leaving 10 bases between them. Here the CDR3 reads CASSVDSSSYNEQFF. The CDR3 DNA sequence: TGTGCCAGCAGTGTGGACTCCAGCTCCTACAATGAGCAGTTCTTC.

This clone showed up just a few times. The chain joins TRBV6-1 to TRBJ2-1; 13 bases are shared with TRBD2. The CDR3 length is 16 residues. Germline CDR1 MNHNS, CDR2 SASEGT. The J segment lost 16 bases and the V segment lost 6 bases, leaving 18 bases of the junction unmatched. The CDR3 sequence: CASSSNPRTSGSLHFF. The CDR3 region has the DNA TGTGCCAGCAGCTCTAACCCACGGACTAGCGGGAGTTTGCATTTCTTC.

This clone showed up many times. The sample carries other DNA sequences with the same CDR3. This chain uses TRBV7-6 with TRBJ2-7; 9 bases are a match to TRBD2. The germline CDR1 and CDR2 sequences are SGHVS and FNYEAQ. This CDR3 comprises 17 residues. V was pared by 1 base and J by 2 bases, with 9 bases of the junction left unmatched. The CDR3 DNA sequence: TGTGCCAGCAGCTTAGGGGGGCTAGCGGGAATCCCCTACGAGCAGTACTTC. Translation gives CASSLGGLAGIPYEQYF. The full variable domain, in which reference TRBV7-6 and TRBJ2-7 provide the parts outside the CDR3, is GAGVSQSPRYKVTKRGQDVALRCDPISGHVSLYWYRQALGQGPEFLTYFNYEAQQDKSGLPNDRFSAERPEGSISTLTIQRTEQRDSAMYRCASSLGGLAGIPYEQYFGPGTRLTVT.

The chain carries TRBV27 and TRBJ1-1; D is ambiguous. Germline values: CDR1 MNHEY, CDR2 SMNVEV (reference sequence). V was pared by 9 bases and J by 7 bases, with 21 bases between. The length of the CDR3 is 14 residues. CDR3 sequence reads: CARIKREGSNEAFF. Written as DNA, the CDR3 is TGTGCCAGAATCAAGAGGGAAGGGTCCAATGAAGCTTTCTTT.